This T cell receptor (beta chain) originates from a study of blood T cell repertoires in COVID-19. Background on the study: Italy, Spain and the United States were the sources of the convalescent and acute COVID-19 samples.

This CDR3 has 18 amino acids. Germline V gene sequence: CDR1 LGHNA, CDR2 YNFKEQ. The J segment lost 4 bases and the V segment lost 1 base, leaving 12 bases of the junction unmatched. Original analysis: Estimates of nucleated cell counts were drawn from the amplification of reference gene primers. Produced via immunoSEQ multiplex PCR; TCRdb's table is partial and in-frame only. Clone size and the V and J calls come from that table; the DNA yielded D and trimming. The table records 90,000 to 100,000 clones, approximately 80% of them present only once. The source of this sequence is a man between 70 and 80 years old with active or convalescent COVID-19. The sequenced sample was peripheral blood. The chain joins TRBV4-2 to TRBJ2-5; 10 positions agree with TRBD2. The CDR3 sequence is CASSQAPLSGGASETQYF. In DNA form, the CDR3 reads TGTGCCAGCAGCCAAGCACCCCTCAGCGGGGGGGCCTCAGAGACCCAGTACTTC.